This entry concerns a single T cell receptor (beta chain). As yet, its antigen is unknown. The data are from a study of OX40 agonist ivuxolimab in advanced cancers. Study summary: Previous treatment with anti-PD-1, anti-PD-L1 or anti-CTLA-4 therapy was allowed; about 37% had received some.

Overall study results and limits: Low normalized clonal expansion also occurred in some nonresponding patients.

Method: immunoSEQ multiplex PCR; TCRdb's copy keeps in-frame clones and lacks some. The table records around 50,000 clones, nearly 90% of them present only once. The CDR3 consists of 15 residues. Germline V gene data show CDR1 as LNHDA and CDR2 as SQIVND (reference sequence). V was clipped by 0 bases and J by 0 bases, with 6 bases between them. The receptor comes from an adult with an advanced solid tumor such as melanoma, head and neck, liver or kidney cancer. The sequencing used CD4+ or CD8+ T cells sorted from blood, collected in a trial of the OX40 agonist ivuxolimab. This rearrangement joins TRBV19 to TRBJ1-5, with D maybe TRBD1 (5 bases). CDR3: CASSIEGVSNQPQHF. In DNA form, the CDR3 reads TGTGCCAGTAGTATAGAAGGGGTTAGCAATCAGCCCCAGCATTTT.